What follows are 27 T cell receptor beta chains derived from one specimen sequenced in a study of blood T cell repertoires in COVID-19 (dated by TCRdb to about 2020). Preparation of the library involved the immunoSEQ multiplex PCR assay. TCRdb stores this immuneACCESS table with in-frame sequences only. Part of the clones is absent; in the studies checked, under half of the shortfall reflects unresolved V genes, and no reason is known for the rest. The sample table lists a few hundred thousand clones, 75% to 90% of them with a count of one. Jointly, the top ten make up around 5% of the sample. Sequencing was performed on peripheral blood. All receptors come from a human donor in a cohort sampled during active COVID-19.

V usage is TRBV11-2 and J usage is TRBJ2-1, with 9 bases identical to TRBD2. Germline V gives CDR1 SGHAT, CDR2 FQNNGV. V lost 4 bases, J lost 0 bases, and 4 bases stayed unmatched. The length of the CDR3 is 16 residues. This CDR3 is CASSSPAGGSYNEQFF. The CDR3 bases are TGTGCCAGCAGCTCCCCAGCGGGGGGCTCCTACAATGAGCAGTTCTTC.

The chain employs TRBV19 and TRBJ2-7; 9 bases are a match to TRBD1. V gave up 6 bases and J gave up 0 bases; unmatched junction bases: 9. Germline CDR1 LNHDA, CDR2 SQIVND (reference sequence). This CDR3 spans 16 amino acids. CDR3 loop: CASRLGQGTISYEQYF. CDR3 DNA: TGTGCCAGTAGGCTCGGACAGGGGACGATCTCCTACGAGCAGTACTTC.

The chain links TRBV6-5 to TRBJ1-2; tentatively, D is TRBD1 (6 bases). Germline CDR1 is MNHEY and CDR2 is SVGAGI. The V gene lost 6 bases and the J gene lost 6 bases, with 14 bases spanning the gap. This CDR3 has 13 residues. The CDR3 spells CASSAAAGDGYTF. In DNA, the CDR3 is TGTGCCAGCAGCGCGGCGGCAGGGGATGGCTACACCTTC.

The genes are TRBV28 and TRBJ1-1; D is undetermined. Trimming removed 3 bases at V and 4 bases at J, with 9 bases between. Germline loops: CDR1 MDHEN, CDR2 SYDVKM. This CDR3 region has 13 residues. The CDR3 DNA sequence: TGTGCCAGCAGTTTCTCCGGGTCCACTGAAGCTTTCTTT. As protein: CASSFSGSTEAFF.

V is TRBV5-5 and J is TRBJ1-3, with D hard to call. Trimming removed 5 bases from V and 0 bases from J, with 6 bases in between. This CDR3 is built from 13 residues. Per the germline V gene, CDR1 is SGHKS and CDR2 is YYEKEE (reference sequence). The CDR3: CASSPSSGNTIYF. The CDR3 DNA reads TGTGCCAGCAGTCCGAGCTCTGGAAACACCATATATTTT.

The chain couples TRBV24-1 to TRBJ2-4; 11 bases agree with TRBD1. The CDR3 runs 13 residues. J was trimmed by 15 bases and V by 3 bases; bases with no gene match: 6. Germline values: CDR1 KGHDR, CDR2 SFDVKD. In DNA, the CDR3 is TGTGCCACCAGTGATACGGACAGGGGGCGTTTGTACTTC. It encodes CATSDTDRGRLYF.

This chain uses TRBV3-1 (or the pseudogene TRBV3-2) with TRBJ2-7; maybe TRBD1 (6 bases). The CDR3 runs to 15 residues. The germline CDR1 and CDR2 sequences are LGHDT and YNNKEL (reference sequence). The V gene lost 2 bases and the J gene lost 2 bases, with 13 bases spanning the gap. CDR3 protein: CASSQFGTPTYEQYF. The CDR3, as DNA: TGTGCCAGCAGCCAATTCGGGACACCAACCTACGAGCAGTACTTC.

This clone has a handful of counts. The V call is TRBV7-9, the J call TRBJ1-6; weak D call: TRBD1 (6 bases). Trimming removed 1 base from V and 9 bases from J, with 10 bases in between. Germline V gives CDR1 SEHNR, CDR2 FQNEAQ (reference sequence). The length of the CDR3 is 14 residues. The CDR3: CASSLGGLGSPLHF. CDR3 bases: TGTGCCAGCAGCTTAGGGGGGCTGGGTTCACCCCTCCACTTT.

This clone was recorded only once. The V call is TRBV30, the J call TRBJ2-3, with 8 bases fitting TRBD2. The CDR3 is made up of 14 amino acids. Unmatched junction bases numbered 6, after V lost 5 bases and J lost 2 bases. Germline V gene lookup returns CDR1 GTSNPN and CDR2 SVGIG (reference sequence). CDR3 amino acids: CAWFTSGNTDTQYF. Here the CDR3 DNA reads TGTGCCTGGTTTACTAGCGGTAACACAGATACGCAGTATTTT.

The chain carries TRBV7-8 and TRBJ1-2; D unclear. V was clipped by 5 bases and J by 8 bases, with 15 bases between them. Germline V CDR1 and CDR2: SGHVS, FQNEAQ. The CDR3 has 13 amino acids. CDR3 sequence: CASSTTWTGGYTF. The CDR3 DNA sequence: TGTGCCAGCAGCACAACTTGGACGGGGGGCTACACCTTC.

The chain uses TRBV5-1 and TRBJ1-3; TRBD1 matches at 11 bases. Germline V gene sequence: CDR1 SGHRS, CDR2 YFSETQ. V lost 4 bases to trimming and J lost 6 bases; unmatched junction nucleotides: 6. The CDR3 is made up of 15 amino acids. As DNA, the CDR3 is TGCGCCAGCAGCCGGACGGGACAGGGGGTAAACACCATATATTTT. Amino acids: CASSRTGQGVNTIYF.

The CDR3, as DNA: TGTGCCAGCAGTTTAGGGACTAGCGCCTACGAGCAGTACTTC. Translating gives CASSLGTSAYEQYF. The chain recombines TRBV28 with TRBJ2-7, with 10 positions matching TRBD2. This CDR3 comprises 14 residues. Germline V gives CDR1 MDHEN, CDR2 SYDVKM. The ends lost 2 bases at V and 2 bases at J; junction bases unmatched: 0.

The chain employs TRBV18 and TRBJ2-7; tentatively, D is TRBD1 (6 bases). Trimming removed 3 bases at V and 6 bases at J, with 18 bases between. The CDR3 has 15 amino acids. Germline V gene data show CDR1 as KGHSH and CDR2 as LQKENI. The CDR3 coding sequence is TGTGCCAGCTCACCCCTAGGAGACAGGATTGGCGAGCAGTACTTC. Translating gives CASSPLGDRIGEQYF.

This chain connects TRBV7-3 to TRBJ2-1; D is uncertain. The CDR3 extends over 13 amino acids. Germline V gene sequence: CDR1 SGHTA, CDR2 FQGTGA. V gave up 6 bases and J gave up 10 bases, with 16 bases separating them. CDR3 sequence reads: CASRAPGPGEQFF. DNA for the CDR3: TGTGCCAGCAGAGCCCCAGGCCCTGGGGAGCAGTTCTTC.

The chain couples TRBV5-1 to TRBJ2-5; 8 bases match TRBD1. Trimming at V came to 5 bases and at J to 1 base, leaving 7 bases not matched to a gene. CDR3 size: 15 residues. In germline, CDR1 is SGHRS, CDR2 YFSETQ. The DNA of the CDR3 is TGCGCCAGCAGTAGAGGACAGGGCCTCCAAGAGACCCAGTACTTC. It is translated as CASSRGQGLQETQYF.

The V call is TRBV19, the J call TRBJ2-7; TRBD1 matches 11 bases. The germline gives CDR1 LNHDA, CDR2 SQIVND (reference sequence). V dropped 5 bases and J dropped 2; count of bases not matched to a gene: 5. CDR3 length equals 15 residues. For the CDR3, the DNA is TGTGCCAGTAGTTCCCGGGACAGGGGGACCTACGAGCAGTACTTC. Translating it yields CASSSRDRGTYEQYF.

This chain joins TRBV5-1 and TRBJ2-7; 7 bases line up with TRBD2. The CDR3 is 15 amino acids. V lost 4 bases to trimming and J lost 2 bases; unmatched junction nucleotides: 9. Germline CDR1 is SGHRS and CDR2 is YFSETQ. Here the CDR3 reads CASSPGGGSTYEQYF. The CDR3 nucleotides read TGCGCCAGCAGCCCGGGCGGGGGTAGCACCTACGAGCAGTACTTC.

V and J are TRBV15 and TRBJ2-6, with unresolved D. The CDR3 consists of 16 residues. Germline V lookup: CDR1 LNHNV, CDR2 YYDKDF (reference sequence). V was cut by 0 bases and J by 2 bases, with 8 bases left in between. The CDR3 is CATSRDSSTGANVLTF. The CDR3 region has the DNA TGTGCCACCAGCAGAGATAGCTCGACTGGGGCCAACGTCCTGACTTTC.

The CDR3 nucleotides are TGTGCCAGTACCCCATTGTCGGACAGCCCTAGGTATGGCTACACCTTC. Residues: CASTPLSDSPRYGYTF. The chain carries TRBV19 and TRBJ1-2; perhaps TRBD1 as D (6 bases). The CDR3 is 16 amino acids. CDR1 and CDR2 (germline): LNHDA, SQIVND (reference sequence). Between the trimmed V and J ends, which lost 7 bases and 5 bases, there was a span of 23 bases.

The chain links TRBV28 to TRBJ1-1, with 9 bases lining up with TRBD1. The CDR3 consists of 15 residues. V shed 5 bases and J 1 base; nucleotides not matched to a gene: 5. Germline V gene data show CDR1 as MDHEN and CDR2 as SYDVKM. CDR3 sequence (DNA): TGTGCCAGCAGTCCCTTGGGACAGGGGAACACTGAAGCTTTCTTT. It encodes CASSPLGQGNTEAFF.

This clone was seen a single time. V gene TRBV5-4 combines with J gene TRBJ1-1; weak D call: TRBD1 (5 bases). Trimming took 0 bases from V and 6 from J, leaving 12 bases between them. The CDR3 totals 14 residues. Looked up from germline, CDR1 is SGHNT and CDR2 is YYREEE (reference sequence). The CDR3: CASSLAPGGAEAFF. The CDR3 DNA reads TGTGCCAGCAGCTTGGCCCCGGGAGGGGCTGAAGCTTTCTTT.

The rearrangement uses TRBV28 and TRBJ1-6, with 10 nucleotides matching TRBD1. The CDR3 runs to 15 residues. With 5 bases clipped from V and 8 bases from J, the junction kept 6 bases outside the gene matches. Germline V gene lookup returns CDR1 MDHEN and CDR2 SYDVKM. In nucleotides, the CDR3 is TGTGCCAGCAGTCCCAGGACAGGGGGGGATTCACCCCTCCACTTT. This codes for CASSPRTGGDSPLHF. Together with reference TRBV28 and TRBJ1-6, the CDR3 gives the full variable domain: DVKVTQSSRYLVKRTGEKVFLECVQDMDHENMFWYRQDPGLGLRLIYFSYDVKMKEKGDIPEGYSVSREKKERFSLILESASTNQTSMYLCASSPRTGGDSPLHFGNGTRLTVT.

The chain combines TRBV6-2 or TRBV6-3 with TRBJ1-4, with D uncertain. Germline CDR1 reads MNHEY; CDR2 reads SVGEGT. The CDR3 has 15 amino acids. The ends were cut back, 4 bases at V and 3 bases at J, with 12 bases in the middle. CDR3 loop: CASSFSGGSNEKLFF. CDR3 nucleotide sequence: TGTGCCAGCAGTTTTTCGGGAGGCTCTAATGAAAAACTGTTTTTT.

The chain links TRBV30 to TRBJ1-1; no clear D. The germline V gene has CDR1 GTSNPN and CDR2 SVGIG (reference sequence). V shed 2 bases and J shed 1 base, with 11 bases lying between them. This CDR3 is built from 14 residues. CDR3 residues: CAWSYKYRNTEAFF. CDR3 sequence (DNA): TGTGCCTGGAGTTACAAATACAGGAACACTGAAGCTTTCTTT.

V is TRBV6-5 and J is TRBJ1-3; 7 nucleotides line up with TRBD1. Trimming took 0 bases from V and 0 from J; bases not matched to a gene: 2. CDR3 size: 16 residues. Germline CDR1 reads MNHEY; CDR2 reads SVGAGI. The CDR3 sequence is CASSYSAGGSGNTIYF. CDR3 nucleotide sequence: TGTGCCAGCAGTTACTCGGCAGGGGGCTCTGGAAACACCATATATTTT.

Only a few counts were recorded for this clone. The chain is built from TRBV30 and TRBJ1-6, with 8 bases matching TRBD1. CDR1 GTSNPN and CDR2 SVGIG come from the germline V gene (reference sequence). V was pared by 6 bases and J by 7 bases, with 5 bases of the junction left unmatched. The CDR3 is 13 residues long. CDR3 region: CACWDRRNSPLHF. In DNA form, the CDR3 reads TGTGCCTGCTGGGACAGGAGAAATTCACCCCTCCACTTT. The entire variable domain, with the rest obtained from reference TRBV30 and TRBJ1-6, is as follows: SQTIHQWPATLVQPVGSPLSLECTVEGTSNPNLYWYRQAAGRGLQLLFYSVGIGQISSEVPQNLSASRPQDRQFILSSKKLLLSDSGFYLCACWDRRNSPLHFGNGTRLTVT.

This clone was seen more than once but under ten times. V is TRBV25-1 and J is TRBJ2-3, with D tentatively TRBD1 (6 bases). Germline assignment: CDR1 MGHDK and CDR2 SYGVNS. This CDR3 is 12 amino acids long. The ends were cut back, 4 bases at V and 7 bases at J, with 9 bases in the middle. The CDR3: CASSVDSHTQYF. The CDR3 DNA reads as TGTGCCAGCAGTGTGGACAGCCATACGCAGTATTTT. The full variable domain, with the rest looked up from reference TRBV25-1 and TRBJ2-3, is EADIYQTPRYLVIGTGKKITLECSQTMGHDKMYWYQQDPGMELHLIHYSYGVNSTEKGDLSSESTVSRIRTEHFPLTLESARPSHTSQYLCASSVDSHTQYFGPGTRLTVL.